A single sample is the source of the 7 T cell receptor beta chains below, sequenced in a study of blood T cells in healthy people across ages. The authors ran a second PCR of about 6 to 12 cycles using a sample-barcoded 5' primer and a J-beta primer mix. TCRdb re-analysed the 5' RACE reads in MiXCR, keeping a single row per CDR3 protein. The sample consists of hundreds of thousands of distinct CDR3 sequences, about 28% of them appearing once. Sequencing used blood. The receptor set was obtained from a woman older than 75 in good health.

Turning to this clonotype: A much larger clone is a single base away; this may be a read error. The chain employs TRBV12-3 or TRBV12-4 and TRBJ1-6, with D uncertain. The CDR3 is made up of 14 amino acids. CDR3 protein: CASSLGGSNSPPHF. The DNA for the CDR3 is TGTGCCAGCAGTTTAGGGGGAAGTAATTCACCCCCCCACTTT.

V is TRBV11-2 and J is TRBJ2-7, with D unresolved. V lost 5 bases and J 1 base, leaving 12 bases between the germline ends. CDR3 length: 14 amino acids. Germline assignment: CDR1 SGHAT and CDR2 FQNNGV. The CDR3 DNA reads as TGTGCCAGCAGCCAAAACCGGGCATCCTACGAGCAGTACTTC. Translation: CASSQNRASYEQYF. The whole variable domain, filled in from reference TRBV11-2 and TRBJ2-7, reads EAGVAQSPRYKIIEKRQSVAFWCNPISGHATLYWYQQILGQGPKLLIQFQNNGVVDDSQLPKDRFSAERLKGVDSTLKIQPAKLEDSAVYLCASSQNRASYEQYFGPGTRLTVT.

The chain combines TRBV24-1 with TRBJ2-7; D remains unclear. The germline V gene has CDR1 KGHDR and CDR2 SFDVKD. The length of the CDR3 is 14 residues. V lost 3 bases to trimming and J lost 7 bases, with 15 bases between them. The CDR3 DNA is TGTGCCACCAGTGATCCTAGGTCTTACAATGAGCAGTACTTC. It yields the protein CATSDPRSYNEQYF.

This chain links TRBV5-1 with TRBJ2-7, with unresolved D. V lost 2 bases, J lost 1 base, and 10 bases lay in between. This CDR3 is 14 amino acids long. The germline V gene has CDR1 SGHRS and CDR2 YFSETQ. CDR3 amino acids: CASSFPSPSYEQYF. The CDR3 DNA reads TGCGCCAGCAGCTTCCCTAGTCCGTCCTACGAGCAGTACTTC. Full variable domain (outside the CDR3, taken from reference TRBV5-1 and TRBJ2-7): KAGVTQTPRYLIKTRGQQVTLSCSPISGHRSVSWYQQTPGQGLQFLFEYFSETQRNKGNFPGRFSGRQFSNSRSEMNVSTLELGDSALYLCASSFPSPSYEQYFGPGTRLTVT.

The sample holds many counts of this clonotype. The rearrangement joins TRBV28 to TRBJ2-3, with 8 bases lining up with TRBD1. CDR3 length: 15 amino acids. J was trimmed by 5 bases and V by 7 bases; bases with no gene match: 11. Germline CDR1 and CDR2: MDHEN and SYDVKM. The CDR3 here is CASIGFDRGVDTQYF. CDR3 bases: TGTGCCAGCATTGGGTTTGACAGGGGAGTAGATACGCAGTATTTT.

A word on this clonotype: This may stem from a read error, because a much larger clone lies one nucleotide away. This chain connects TRBV6-5 to TRBJ2-1; 10 nucleotides agree with TRBD1. CDR3 length equals 18 residues. Germline CDR1 and CDR2: MNHEY and SVGAGI. CDR3 sequence: CASSSTSPGQGSYNGQFF. The CDR3 nucleotides read TGTGCCAGCAGTTCAACCAGTCCGGGACAGGGGTCCTACAATGGGCAGTTCTTC.

This clonotype occurred many times. The chain carries TRBV5-1 and TRBJ1-2; D is uncertain. V lost 4 bases, J lost 1 base, and 11 bases lay in between. This CDR3 has 14 residues. CDR1 and CDR2 from the germline V gene are SGHRS and YFSETQ. The CDR3 loop is CASSPLGNNYGYTF. For the CDR3, the DNA is TGCGCCAGCAGCCCCCTGGGCAATAACTATGGCTACACCTTC.